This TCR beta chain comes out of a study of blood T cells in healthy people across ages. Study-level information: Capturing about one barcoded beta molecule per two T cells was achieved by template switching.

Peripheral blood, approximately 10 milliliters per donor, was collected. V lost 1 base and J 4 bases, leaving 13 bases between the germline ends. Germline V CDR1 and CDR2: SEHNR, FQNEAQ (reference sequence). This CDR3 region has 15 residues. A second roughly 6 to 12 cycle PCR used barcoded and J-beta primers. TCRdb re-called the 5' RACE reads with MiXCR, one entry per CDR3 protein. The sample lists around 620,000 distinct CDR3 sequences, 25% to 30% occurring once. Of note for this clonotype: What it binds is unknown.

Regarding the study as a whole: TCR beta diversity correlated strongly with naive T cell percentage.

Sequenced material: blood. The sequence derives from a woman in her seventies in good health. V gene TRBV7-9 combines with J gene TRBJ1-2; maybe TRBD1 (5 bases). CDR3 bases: TGTGCCAGCAGCTTAGAGTCAGGGCGAAGCTATGGCTACACCTTC. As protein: CASSLESGRSYGYTF.